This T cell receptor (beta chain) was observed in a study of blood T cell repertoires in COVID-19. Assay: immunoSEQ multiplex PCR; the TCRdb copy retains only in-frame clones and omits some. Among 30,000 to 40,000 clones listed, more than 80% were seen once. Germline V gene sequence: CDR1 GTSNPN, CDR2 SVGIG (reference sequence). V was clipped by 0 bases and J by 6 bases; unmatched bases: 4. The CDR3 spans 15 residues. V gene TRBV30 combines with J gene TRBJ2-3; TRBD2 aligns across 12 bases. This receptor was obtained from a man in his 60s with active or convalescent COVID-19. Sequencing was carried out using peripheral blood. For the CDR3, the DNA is TGTGCCTGGAGTGTTCTAGCGGGAGGGTGGGATACGCAGTATTTT. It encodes CAWSVLAGGWDTQYF.